This TCR beta chain was identified in a study of cytomegalovirus exposure and HLA in healthy donors. Study-wide results and caveats: It was confirmed in vitro that a few of the CMV-associated chains were specific for CMV antigens.

As to this clone: Its cognate antigen is unknown.

Germline V gene lookup returns CDR1 MNHNY and CDR2 SVGAGI (reference sequence). CDR3 length: 15 amino acids. PCR primers comprised 60 Vbeta and 13 Jbeta primers. Using immunoSEQ multiplex PCR, the repertoire was profiled, and TCRdb retains in-frame clones only, with some absent. The sample lists roughly 130,000 clones; around four fifths were seen once. What was sequenced was PBMCs. This receptor was identified in a male donor in good health and CMV-seropositive. V is TRBV6-6 and J is TRBJ2-5, with no clear D. The end of the DNA is better explained by TRBJ2-7, so the J call may be wrong. Written as DNA, the CDR3 is TGTGCCAGCACTTCACCGGCGGAGAACAACTACGAGCAGTACTTC. Amino acids: CASTSPAENNYEQYF.